These 27 T cell receptor beta chains came from one sample sequenced in a study of response to subunit inactivated influenza vaccine. TCRdb independently ran MiXCR on the RT-PCR reads; one entry per CDR3 protein. The data hold about 310,000 distinct CDR3 sequences, with 20% to 25% observed a single time. The sequencing here drew on PBMCs from blood, taken less than 22 months after vaccination. These receptors all come from a man aged 50 to 69 who received an inactivated influenza vaccine.

The chain is built from TRBV28 and TRBJ1-6; no firm D call. CDR3 length: 17 residues. CDR1 and CDR2 (germline): MDHEN, SYDVKM. Trimming removed 3 bases from V and 6 bases from J, with 18 bases in between. The CDR3 protein is CASSFGGSLVFNSPLHF. The CDR3 DNA follows: TGTGCCAGCAGTTTTGGTGGCAGCCTCGTTTTTAATTCACCCCTCCACTTT.

This clonotype has at least ten counts. The chain is built from TRBV10-3 and TRBJ2-7; 7 positions agree with TRBD1. This CDR3 has 13 residues. The V gene's germline CDR1 is ENHRY and CDR2 SYGVKD. V dropped 5 bases and J dropped 5; count of bases not matched to a gene: 6. As DNA, the CDR3 is TGTGCCATCAGTTCCCAGGGGGTCCACGAGCAGTACTTC. Translation: CAISSQGVHEQYF.

J is TRBJ1-1 and V is TRBV28; D is undetermined. The CDR3 covers 14 residues. Trimming cost V 5 bases and J 0 bases, with 10 bases left between them. Germline lookup yields CDR1 MDHEN and CDR2 SYDVKM. This chain's CDR3 is CASSIMGMNTEAFF. The CDR3 bases are TGTGCCAGCAGTATCATGGGCATGAACACTGAAGCTTTCTTT.

The chain employs TRBV12-3 or TRBV12-4 and TRBJ2-5; a weak D match, TRBD2 (5 bases). V dropped 0 bases and J dropped 5 bases, with 13 bases sitting between them. The CDR3 is made up of 15 amino acids. The CDR3 DNA follows: TGTGCCAGCAGTTTAGCGGGAGAAAATTGGGAGACCCAGTACTTC. Translating it yields CASSLAGENWETQYF.

This clonotype was observed at least ten times. The chain employs TRBV2 and TRBJ2-1; weak D call: TRBD1 (5 bases). The CDR3 runs 13 residues. Germline assignment: CDR1 SNHLY and CDR2 FYNNEI. Trimming took 0 bases from V and 10 from J, leaving 10 bases between them. CDR3 amino acids: CASSEADRTEQFF. The CDR3 bases are TGTGCCAGCAGTGAAGCGGACCGGACAGAGCAGTTCTTC.

The chain couples TRBV7-8 to TRBJ2-5, with TRBD2 as a possible D gene (7 bases). The germline gives CDR1 SGHVS, CDR2 FQNEAQ. The CDR3 is 16 amino acids. The germline V and J ends were trimmed by 1 base and 7 bases, with 19 bases remaining between them. This CDR3 is CASSLDLIGGRTTQYF. The CDR3 DNA follows: TGTGCCAGCAGCTTAGATTTGATCGGGGGGCGGACGACCCAGTACTTC.

The V and J genes are TRBV20-1 and TRBJ1-6; D is ambiguous. V lost 3 bases to trimming and J lost 6 bases, with 15 bases between them. CDR1 is DFQATT and CDR2 is SNEGSKA in the germline V gene (reference sequence). The CDR3 extends over 15 amino acids. The CDR3: CSASPPGGSNSPLHF. For the CDR3, the DNA is TGCAGTGCTAGTCCCCCAGGTGGATCTAATTCACCCCTCCACTTT.

The chain links TRBV20-1 to TRBJ1-5; D remains ambiguous. Trimming pared 0 bases from V and 1 base from J, leaving 4 bases between. Germline CDR1 and CDR2: DFQATT and SNEGSKA (reference sequence). The CDR3 spans 13 residues. Here the CDR3 DNA reads TGCAGTGCTAGAGAGGACAGCAATCAGCCCCAGCATTTT. Translated, it gives CSAREDSNQPQHF.

This clonotype was counted a few times. J is TRBJ1-5 and V is TRBV5-5; no reliable D call. The V gene lost 4 bases and the J gene lost 8 bases, with 16 bases spanning the gap. Germline values: CDR1 SGHKS, CDR2 YYEKEE (reference sequence). This CDR3 has 14 residues. In DNA form, the CDR3 reads TGTGCCAGCAGCCACTGGGCAGGCTTTGAGCCCCAGCATTTT. Translation gives CASSHWAGFEPQHF.

This clonotype was detected ten times or more. The rearrangement links TRBV3-1 to TRBJ1-1; possibly TRBD1 for D (5 bases). Trimming removed 0 bases at V and 4 bases at J, with 12 bases between. The CDR3 covers 15 residues. The germline V gene has CDR1 LGHDT and CDR2 YNNKEL (reference sequence). In nucleotides, the CDR3 is TGTGCCAGCAGCCAAGATGCCTCAGGGCGCACTGAAGCTTTCTTT. Amino acids: CASSQDASGRTEAFF.

This clonotype was seen more than once but under ten times. The chain employs TRBV7-2 and TRBJ1-1; D gene ambiguous. Germline CDR1 SGHTA, CDR2 FQGNSA. The CDR3 is 13 amino acids. Deletions cut 5 bases from V and 1 base from J, with 8 bases between. The CDR3 is CASSKFPNTEAFF. The CDR3 bases are TGTGCCAGCAGCAAGTTTCCGAACACTGAAGCTTTCTTT.

This clonotype turned up a few times. The chain combines TRBV20-1 with TRBJ1-3; 7 bases are shared with TRBD1. The CDR3 is 13 amino acids. Germline V CDR1 and CDR2: DFQATT, SNEGSKA (reference sequence). V trimming: 5 bases; J trimming: 4 bases; junction bases outside the gene matches: 5. CDR3 bases: TGCAGTGCTTTTAAGACAGGGGGAAACACCATATATTTT. Translation: CSAFKTGGNTIYF.

The table lists this clonotype with a few counts. V gene TRBV12-3 or TRBV12-4 combines with J gene TRBJ2-3; TRBD2 is a possible D gene (5 bases). CDR3 length equals 13 residues. V was clipped by 3 bases and J by 6 bases, with 10 bases between them. The CDR3 coding sequence is TGTGCCAGCAGTTTTACGGGATGGGATACGCAGTATTTT. Its translation is CASSFTGWDTQYF.

This chain links TRBV10-3 with TRBJ2-1, with 7 bases fitting TRBD1. Germline V CDR1 and CDR2: ENHRY, SYGVKD. The V segment lost 10 bases and the J segment 0 bases; nucleotides outside the gene matches: 12. The CDR3 covers 16 residues. CDR3 DNA: TGTGCCAGCCAAACTGCGACAGGGAGCTCCTACAATGAGCAGTTCTTC. Protein: CASQTATGSSYNEQFF.

This clonotype appeared a few times. CDR3 protein: CASSHRDRGYTDTQYF. As DNA, the CDR3 is TGCGCCAGCAGTCATCGGGACAGGGGCTACACAGATACGCAGTATTTT. The chain combines TRBV23-1 with TRBJ2-3, with 10 bases lining up with TRBD1. TRBV23-1 is an open reading frame whose function is uncertain. After removal of 3 bases from V and 2 bases from J, the junction contained 5 bases not matched to a gene. CDR3 size: 16 residues.

The chain links TRBV6-1 to TRBJ1-6; D perhaps matches TRBD1 (5 bases). Germline CDR1 MNHNS, CDR2 SASEGT. The CDR3 runs 15 residues. Trimming shortened V by 6 bases and J by 4 bases, and 13 bases separated the two germline ends. CDR3 DNA: TGTGCCAGCAGGGAAATACAGGATTATAATTCACCCCTCCACTTT. This encodes CASREIQDYNSPLHF.

This clonotype was seen just once. The chain combines TRBV5-1 with TRBJ2-3; D is unclear. The V gene lost 0 bases and the J gene lost 6 bases, with 11 bases spanning the gap. The CDR3 is made up of 14 amino acids. Germline CDR1 is SGHRS and CDR2 is YFSETQ. CDR3 DNA sequence: TGCGCCAGCAGCTTGGTACAAATCGGGGATACGCAGTATTTT. This codes for CASSLVQIGDTQYF.

The chain joins TRBV20-1 to TRBJ1-3; no clear D gene. Germline V gene lookup returns CDR1 DFQATT and CDR2 SNEGSKA (reference sequence). Between the trimmed V and J ends, which lost 1 base and 4 bases, there was a span of 8 bases. This CDR3 spans 13 amino acids. The CDR3, as DNA: TGCAGTGCTAGAGCAAGGACGGGAAACACCATATATTTT. It yields the protein CSARARTGNTIYF.

This clonotype was detected many times. V gene TRBV20-1 combines with J gene TRBJ2-3, with 8 positions matching TRBD2. The junction had 8 bases not matched to a gene; V was cut back by 3 bases and J by 6 bases. The germline CDR1 and CDR2 sequences are DFQATT and SNEGSKA (reference sequence). The CDR3 consists of 14 residues. The CDR3 DNA reads as TGCAGTGCTAGTGTAGCGGGGACGTATGATACGCAGTATTTT. It is translated as CSASVAGTYDTQYF.

Only a few counts were recorded for this clonotype. V gene TRBV19 combines with J gene TRBJ1-5; 9 bases match TRBD1. Trimming cost V 4 bases and J 6 bases; bases outside gene matches: 10. The CDR3 has 16 amino acids. Germline lookup yields CDR1 LNHDA and CDR2 SQIVND (reference sequence). Here the CDR3 DNA reads TGTGCCAGTAGTACATCCGGAGGGACAGGGACTCAGCCCCAGCATTTT. Translated, it gives CASSTSGGTGTQPQHF. Full variable domain (rest looked up from reference TRBV19 and TRBJ1-5): DGGITQSPKYLFRKEGQNVTLSCEQNLNHDAMYWYRQDPGQGLRLIYYSQIVNDFQKGDIAEGYSVSREKKESFPLTVTSAQKNPTAFYLCASSTSGGTGTQPQHFGDGTRLSIL.

Only a few counts were recorded for this clonotype. This rearrangement joins TRBV4-3 to TRBJ1-1, with D uncertain. The V and J ends lost 1 base and 0 bases respectively, with 6 bases between them. Germline-derived CDR1 and CDR2 are LGHNA and YSLEER. The CDR3 has 14 amino acids. The CDR3 DNA reads as TGCGCCAGCAGCCAAGCAGCGGTGAACACTGAAGCTTTCTTT. Its protein is CASSQAAVNTEAFF.

This clonotype was seen ten or more times. The CDR3, as DNA: TGTGCCAGCACCCGGACAGGGGATACCTATGGCTACACCTTC. As protein: CASTRTGDTYGYTF. The rearrangement links TRBV27 to TRBJ1-2, with 9 bases identical to TRBD1. Per the germline V gene, CDR1 is MNHEY and CDR2 is SMNVEV (reference sequence). The CDR3 covers 14 residues. The V gene end was trimmed by 7 bases and the J gene end by 4 bases; junction bases not matched to a gene: 7.

The V and J genes are TRBV10-3 and TRBJ2-5; the match to TRBD2 covers 7 bases. From germline, CDR1 is ENHRY and CDR2 SYGVKD. The CDR3 has 15 residues. Trimming took 1 base from V and 5 from J; bases not matched to a gene: 7. CDR3 residues: CAISELGSGLETQYF. The CDR3 DNA is TGTGCCATCAGTGAGTTAGGTAGCGGGCTGGAGACCCAGTACTTC.

This clonotype was seen repeatedly, ten times or more. This sequence joins TRBV12-3 or TRBV12-4 and TRBJ1-5; 7 nucleotides align to TRBD1. The V gene end was trimmed by 4 bases and the J gene end by 5 bases; junction bases not matched to a gene: 8. The length of the CDR3 is 15 residues. CDR3 DNA: TGTGCCAGCAGTTCCGGGACAGAGCTTTATCAGCCCCAGCATTTT. The encoded protein is CASSSGTELYQPQHF.

The chain joins TRBV11-2 to TRBJ1-1; D not resolved. The germline V gene has CDR1 SGHAT and CDR2 FQNNGV. There are 13 residues in the CDR3. The V end lost 0 bases, the J end lost 7 bases, and 9 bases lay between the germline ends. Here the CDR3 DNA reads TGTGCCAGCAGCTTAGATCTACCCAGTGAAGCTTTCTTT. Amino acid sequence: CASSLDLPSEAFF.

This sequence joins TRBV5-1 and TRBJ2-4, with 10 bases lining up with TRBD2. V trimming: 0 bases; J trimming: 2 bases; junction bases outside the gene matches: 2. The length of the CDR3 is 16 residues. In germline, CDR1 is SGHRS, CDR2 YFSETQ. The DNA of the CDR3 is TGCGCCAGCAGCTTGGGTAGCGGGGGGTCCAAAAACATTCAGTACTTC. It encodes CASSLGSGGSKNIQYF. Supplemented by reference TRBV5-1 and TRBJ2-4, the full variable domain reads KAGVTQTPRYLIKTRGQQVTLSCSPISGHRSVSWYQQTPGQGLQFLFEYFSETQRNKGNFPGRFSGRQFSNSRSEMNVSTLELGDSALYLCASSLGSGGSKNIQYFGAGTRLSVL.

The sample holds a few counts of this clonotype. The chain combines TRBV12-3 or TRBV12-4 with TRBJ2-2; 7 bases match TRBD1. J gave up 1 base and V 9 bases, and 20 bases lay outside the gene matches. This CDR3 region has 19 residues. CDR3 DNA sequence: TGTGCCAGTACTAAACCCCGGGACAGTTCCTTGGGGAACACCGGGGAGCTGTTTTTT. Amino acids: CASTKPRDSSLGNTGELFF.